The clone carrying this T cell receptor (beta chain) appeared a single time. Antigen: not known. Each donor's blood draw was around 9.2 milliliters of peripheral blood. Total RNA was isolated from each sample in quantities of at least 6 micrograms. The sample belongs to a study of blood T cells in healthy people across ages. Whole-study findings and limits: Higher diversity, along with more naive CD4+ cells, distinguished long-lived donors from aged donors.

This CDR3 spans 13 amino acids. Deletions cut 1 base from V and 8 bases from J, with 9 bases between. Germline lookup yields CDR1 LNHNV and CDR2 YYDKDF (reference sequence). A second roughly 6 to 11 cycle PCR used barcoded and J-beta primers. TCRdb reprocessed the 5' RACE reads via MiXCR and lists one record per CDR3 protein. The sample contains approximately 360,000 distinct CDR3 sequences, 52% of which appear only once. Specimen: blood. This receptor was obtained from a man aged 60 to 69 in good health. V usage is TRBV15 and J usage is TRBJ2-1; no clear D. The chain's CDR3 is CATSRGPAYEQFF. The CDR3 DNA is TGTGCCACCAGCAGAGGTCCTGCCTATGAGCAGTTCTTC. The full variable domain, completed using reference TRBV15 and TRBJ2-1, is DAMVIQNPRYQVTQFGKPVTLSCSQTLNHNVMYWYQQKSSQAPKLLFHYYDKDFNNEADTPDNFQSRRPNTSFCFLDIRSPGLGDTAMYLCATSRGPAYEQFFGPGTRLTVL.